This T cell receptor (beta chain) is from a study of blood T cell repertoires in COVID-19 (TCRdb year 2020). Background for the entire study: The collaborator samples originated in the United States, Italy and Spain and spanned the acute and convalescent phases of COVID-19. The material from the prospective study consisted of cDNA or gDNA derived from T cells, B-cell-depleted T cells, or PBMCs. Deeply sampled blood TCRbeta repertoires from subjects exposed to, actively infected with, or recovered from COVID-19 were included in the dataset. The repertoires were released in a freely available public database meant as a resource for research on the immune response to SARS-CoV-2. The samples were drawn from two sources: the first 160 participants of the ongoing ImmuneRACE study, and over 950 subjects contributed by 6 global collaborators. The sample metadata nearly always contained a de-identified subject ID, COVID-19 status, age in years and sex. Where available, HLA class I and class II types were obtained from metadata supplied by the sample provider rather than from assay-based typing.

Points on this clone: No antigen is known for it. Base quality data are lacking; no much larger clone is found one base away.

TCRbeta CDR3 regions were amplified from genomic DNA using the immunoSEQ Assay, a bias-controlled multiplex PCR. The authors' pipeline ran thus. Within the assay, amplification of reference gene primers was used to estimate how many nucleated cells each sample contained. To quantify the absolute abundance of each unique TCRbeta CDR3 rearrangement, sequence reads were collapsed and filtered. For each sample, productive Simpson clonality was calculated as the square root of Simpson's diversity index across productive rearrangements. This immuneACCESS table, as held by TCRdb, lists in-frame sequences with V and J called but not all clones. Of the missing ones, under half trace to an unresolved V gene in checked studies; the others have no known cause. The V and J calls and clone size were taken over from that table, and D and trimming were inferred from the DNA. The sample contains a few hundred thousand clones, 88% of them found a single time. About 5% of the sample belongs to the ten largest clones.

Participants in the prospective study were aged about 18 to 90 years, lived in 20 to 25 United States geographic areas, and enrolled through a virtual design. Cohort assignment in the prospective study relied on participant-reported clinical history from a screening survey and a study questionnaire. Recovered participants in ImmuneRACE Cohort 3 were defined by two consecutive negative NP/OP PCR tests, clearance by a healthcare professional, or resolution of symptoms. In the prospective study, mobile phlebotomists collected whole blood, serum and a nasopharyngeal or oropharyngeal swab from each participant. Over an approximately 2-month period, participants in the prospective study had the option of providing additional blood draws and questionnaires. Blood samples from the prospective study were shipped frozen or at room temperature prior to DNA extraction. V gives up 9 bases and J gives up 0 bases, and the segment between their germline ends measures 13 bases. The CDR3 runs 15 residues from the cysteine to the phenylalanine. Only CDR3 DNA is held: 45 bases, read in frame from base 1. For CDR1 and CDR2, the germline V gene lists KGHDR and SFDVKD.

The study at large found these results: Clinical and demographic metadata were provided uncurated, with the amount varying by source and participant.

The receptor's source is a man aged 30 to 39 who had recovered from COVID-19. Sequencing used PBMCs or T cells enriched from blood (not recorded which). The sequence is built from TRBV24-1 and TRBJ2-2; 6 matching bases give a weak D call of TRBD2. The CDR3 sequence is CATGSGETNTGELFF. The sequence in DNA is TGTGCCACCGGCTCGGGGGAGACGAACACCGGGGAGCTGTTTTTT.